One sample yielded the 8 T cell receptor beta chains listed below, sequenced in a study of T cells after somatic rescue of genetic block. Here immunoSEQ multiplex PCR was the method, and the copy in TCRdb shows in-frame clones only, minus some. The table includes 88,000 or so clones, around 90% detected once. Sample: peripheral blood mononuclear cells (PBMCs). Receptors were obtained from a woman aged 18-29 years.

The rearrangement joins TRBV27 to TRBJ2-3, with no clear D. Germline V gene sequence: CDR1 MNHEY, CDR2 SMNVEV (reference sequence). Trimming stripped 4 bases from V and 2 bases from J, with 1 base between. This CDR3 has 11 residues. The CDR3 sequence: CASSSTDTQYF. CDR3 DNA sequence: TGTGCCAGCAGTTCCACAGATACGCAGTATTTT.

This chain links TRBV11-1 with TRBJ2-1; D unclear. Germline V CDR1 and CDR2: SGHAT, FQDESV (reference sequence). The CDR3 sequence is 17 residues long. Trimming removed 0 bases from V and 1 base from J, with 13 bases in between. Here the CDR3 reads CASSLAFQVLSYNEQFF. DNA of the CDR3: TGTGCCAGCAGCTTAGCGTTTCAGGTTCTATCCTACAATGAGCAGTTCTTC.

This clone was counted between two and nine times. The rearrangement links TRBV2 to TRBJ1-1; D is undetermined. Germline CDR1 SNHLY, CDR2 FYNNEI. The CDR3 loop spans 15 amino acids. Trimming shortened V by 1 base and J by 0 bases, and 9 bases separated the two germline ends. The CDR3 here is CASSEGELMNTEAFF. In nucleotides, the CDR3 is TGTGCCAGCAGTGAAGGGGAGCTTATGAACACTGAAGCTTTCTTT.

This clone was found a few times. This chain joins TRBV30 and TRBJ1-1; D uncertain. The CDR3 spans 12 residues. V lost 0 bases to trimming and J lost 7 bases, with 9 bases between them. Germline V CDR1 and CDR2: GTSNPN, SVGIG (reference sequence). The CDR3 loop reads CAWSVPPDEAFF. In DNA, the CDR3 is TGTGCCTGGAGTGTACCGCCGGATGAAGCTTTCTTT.

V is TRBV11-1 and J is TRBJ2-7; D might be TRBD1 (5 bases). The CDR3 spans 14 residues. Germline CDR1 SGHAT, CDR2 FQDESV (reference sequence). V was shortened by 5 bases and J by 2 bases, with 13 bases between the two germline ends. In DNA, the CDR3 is TGTGCCAGCAGCACCCGACAGCCCCCCTACGAGCAGTACTTC. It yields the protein CASSTRQPPYEQYF.

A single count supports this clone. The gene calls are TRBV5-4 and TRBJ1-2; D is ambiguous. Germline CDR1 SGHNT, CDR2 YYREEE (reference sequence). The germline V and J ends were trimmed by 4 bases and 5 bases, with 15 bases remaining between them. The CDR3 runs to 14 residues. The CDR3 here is CASSPPWTTYGYTF. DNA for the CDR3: TGTGCCAGCAGCCCCCCGTGGACCACTTATGGCTACACCTTC.

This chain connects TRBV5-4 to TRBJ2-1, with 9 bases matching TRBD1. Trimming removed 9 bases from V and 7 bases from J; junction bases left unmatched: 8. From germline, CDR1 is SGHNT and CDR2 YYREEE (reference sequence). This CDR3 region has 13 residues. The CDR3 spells CATVDRGGNEQFF. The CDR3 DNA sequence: TGTGCCACCGTGGACAGGGGTGGGAATGAGCAGTTCTTC.

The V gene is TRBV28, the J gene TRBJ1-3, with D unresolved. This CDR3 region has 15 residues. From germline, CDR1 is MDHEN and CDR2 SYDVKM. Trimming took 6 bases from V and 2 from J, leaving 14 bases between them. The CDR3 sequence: CASRTASAPGNTIYF. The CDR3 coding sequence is TGTGCCAGCAGAACTGCCTCTGCCCCTGGAAACACCATATATTTT.